The 21 T cell receptor beta chains listed next were all sequenced from one sample in a study of T cells in localized non-small cell lung cancer. Clones were read by immunoSEQ multiplex PCR, and TCRdb kept only the in-frame ones, dropping some. The sample comprises just under 2,000 clones, less than 30% of which are singletons, and roughly a sixth rests with the top ten. The source was normal lung tissue next to the tumor, collected before any cancer treatment. The receptors stem from a female donor over 55 with stage I lung adenocarcinoma.

The V and J genes are TRBV25-1 and TRBJ2-2, with 12 bases fitting TRBD2. V dropped 3 bases and J dropped 4; count of bases not matched to a gene: 6. The germline gives CDR1 MGHDK, CDR2 SYGVNS. CDR3 length: 17 residues. The CDR3 spells CASSDGLAGPITGELFF. The CDR3 coding sequence is TGTGCCAGCAGTGACGGACTAGCGGGGCCAATCACCGGGGAGCTGTTTTTT.

The chain carries TRBV11-3 and TRBJ1-2, with no clear D. Germline V CDR1 and CDR2: SGHNT, YENEEA. The CDR3 consists of 14 residues. V dropped 1 base and J dropped 4 bases, with 10 bases sitting between them. The CDR3 loop reads CASSLGGSGYGYTF. In DNA, the CDR3 is TGTGCCAGCAGCTTAGGTGGGTCTGGCTATGGCTACACCTTC.

About this clone itself: The junction shows a germline mismatch at one end, possibly a read error. The chain links TRBV14 to TRBJ1-6; D remains unclear. Germline CDR1 SGHDN, CDR2 FVKESK. CDR3 length: 16 amino acids. The CDR3 coding sequence is TGTGTCAGCAGCCAAGGGTTTTCGGGGAGAGGTTCACCCCTCCACTTT. It specifies CVSSQGFSGRGSPLHF. Combining the CDR3 with reference TRBV14 and TRBJ1-6 gives the whole variable domain EAGVTQFPSHSVIEKGQTVTLRCDPISGHDNLYWYRRVMGKEIKFLLHFVKESKQDESGMPNNRFLAERTGGTYSTLKVQPAELEDSGVYFCVSSQGFSGRGSPLHFGNGTRLTVT.

The V gene is TRBV11-3, the J gene TRBJ2-5, with D uncertain. The CDR3 is 14 residues long. V lost 3 bases to trimming and J lost 2 bases, with 10 bases between them. Germline CDR1 reads SGHNT; CDR2 reads YENEEA. This CDR3 is CASSFGDFQETQYF. CDR3 coding DNA: TGTGCCAGCAGCTTCGGAGACTTTCAAGAGACCCAGTACTTC. The whole variable domain, filled in from reference TRBV11-3 and TRBJ2-5, reads EAGVVQSPRYKIIEKKQPVAFWCNPISGHNTLYWYLQNLGQGPELLIRYENEEAVDDSQLPKDRFSAERLKGVDSTLKIQPAELGDSAVYLCASSFGDFQETQYFGPGTRLLVL.

This clone rates as large. The CDR3 spells CASSANRDPGVYEQYF. The CDR3 DNA is TGTGCCAGCAGTGCCAACCGGGACCCGGGAGTGTACGAGCAGTACTTC. The chain is built from TRBV9 and TRBJ2-7; the D gene is possibly TRBD2 (6 bases). Germline V CDR1 and CDR2: SGDLS, YYNGEE. With 5 bases removed from V and 4 bases from J, the gap between germline ends came to 22 bases. The CDR3 has 16 residues.

This sequence joins TRBV29-1 and TRBJ2-3; tentatively, D is TRBD2 (6 bases). The ends were cut back, 7 bases at V and 1 base at J, with 15 bases in the middle. The germline V gene has CDR1 SQVTM and CDR2 ANQGSEA. This CDR3 is built from 14 residues. The CDR3 is CSARRGIGTDTQYF. The CDR3 DNA sequence: TGCAGCGCCCGGCGGGGAATAGGCACAGATACGCAGTATTTT.

The chain links TRBV11-1 to TRBJ1-1; no clear D. V was shortened by 4 bases and J by 0 bases, with 9 bases between the two germline ends. The CDR3 contains 14 residues. Germline CDR1 and CDR2: SGHAT and FQDESV (reference sequence). The CDR3 protein is CASSSQALNTEAFF. CDR3 DNA: TGTGCCAGCAGCTCGCAGGCCCTGAACACTGAAGCTTTCTTT.

This chain joins TRBV6-7 and TRBJ1-4; tentatively, D is TRBD1 (5 bases). TRBV6-7 is an ORF; its function is uncertain. The CDR3 loop spans 14 amino acids. Trimming stripped 0 bases from V and 7 bases from J, with 9 bases between. The CDR3 bases are TGTGCCAGCAGTTACTCGGGGCTCGGTGAAAAACTGTTTTTT. Residues: CASSYSGLGEKLFF.

Here the CDR3 reads CASSILRTGGNQPQHF. CDR3 bases: TGTGCCAGTAGTATACTCCGGACAGGGGGGAATCAGCCCCAGCATTTT. The chain combines TRBV19 with TRBJ1-5; 10 bases are shared with TRBD1. The CDR3 sequence is 16 residues long. With V trimmed by 2 bases and J by 4 bases, 5 bases remained unmatched. Germline CDR1 reads LNHDA; CDR2 reads SQIVND (reference sequence).

The gene calls are TRBV5-1 and TRBJ1-1; D call uncertain. V was trimmed by 4 bases and J by 2 bases, leaving 15 bases between them. In germline, CDR1 is SGHRS, CDR2 YFSETQ. This CDR3 comprises 15 residues. CDR3 protein: CASSPPGRSNTEAFF. CDR3 DNA: TGCGCCAGCAGCCCACCCGGGAGGAGCAACACTGAAGCTTTCTTT.

The gene calls are TRBV19 and TRBJ1-1, with 8 bases lining up with TRBD1. The CDR3 totals 14 residues. The J segment lost 4 bases and the V segment lost 3 bases, leaving 4 bases of the junction unmatched. From germline, CDR1 is LNHDA and CDR2 SQIVND (reference sequence). DNA for the CDR3: TGTGCCAGTAGTATCAGGGGGCGCAGCACTGAAGCTTTCTTT. Translating it yields CASSIRGRSTEAFF. Drawing the rest from reference TRBV19 and TRBJ1-1, the complete variable domain is DGGITQSPKYLFRKEGQNVTLSCEQNLNHDAMYWYRQDPGQGLRLIYYSQIVNDFQKGDIAEGYSVSREKKESFPLTVTSAQKNPTAFYLCASSIRGRSTEAFFGQGTRLTVV.

The CDR3 spells CASSILRGRRNTIYF. CDR3 bases: TGTGCCAGTAGTATCCTCAGGGGGCGCAGAAACACCATATATTTT. The rearrangement uses TRBV19 and TRBJ1-3; 8 bases match TRBD1. Unmatched junction bases numbered 6, after V lost 3 bases and J lost 5 bases. Germline CDR1 LNHDA, CDR2 SQIVND (reference sequence). CDR3 length: 15 residues.

The V gene is TRBV11-3, the J gene TRBJ1-3; 9 bases map to TRBD1. V trimming: 4 bases; J trimming: 4 bases; junction bases outside the gene matches: 8. The CDR3 has 16 residues. CDR1 SGHNT and CDR2 YENEEA come from the germline V gene. This CDR3 is CASSWTGTGHGNTIYF. The CDR3 DNA reads TGTGCCAGCAGCTGGACCGGGACAGGGCACGGAAACACCATATATTTT.

This clone is labeled as medium-sized (0.01 to 0.1%). The CDR3: CASSRLAKQETQYF. CDR3 bases: TGTGCCAGCAGCCGACTAGCTAAGCAAGAGACCCAGTACTTC. This rearrangement joins TRBV6-8 to TRBJ2-5; 7 bases align to TRBD2. Germline CDR1 and CDR2: MNHGY and SAAAGT. The CDR3 is 14 residues long. Trimming removed 6 bases from V and 2 bases from J; junction bases left unmatched: 6.

The CDR3 is CASSPPGERNGYTF. As DNA, the CDR3 is TGTGCCAGTAGTCCACCCGGGGAACGGAATGGCTACACCTTC. The V call is TRBV19, the J call TRBJ1-2, with D unclear. The CDR3 covers 14 residues. V lost 5 bases and J lost 6, with 16 bases in between. CDR1 is LNHDA and CDR2 is SQIVND in the germline V gene (reference sequence).

This clone occurred a few times. The J gene is TRBJ2-1, the V gene TRBV6-8; 9 positions match TRBD1. The CDR3 spans 15 residues. Looked up from germline, CDR1 is MNHGY and CDR2 is SAAAGT. The V segment lost 6 bases and the J segment 2 bases; nucleotides outside the gene matches: 5. The chain's CDR3 is CASRGQGTPYNEQFF. The CDR3 DNA sequence: TGTGCCAGCAGGGGACAGGGCACCCCCTACAATGAGCAGTTCTTC.

In this sample, this clone turned up a few times. The chain recombines TRBV11-3 with TRBJ2-6, with TRBD2 matching over 7 bases. V shed 3 bases and J 2 bases; nucleotides not matched to a gene: 4. The length of the CDR3 is 16 residues. Germline-derived CDR1 and CDR2 are SGHNT and YENEEA. The CDR3 loop is CASSFFRGAGANVLTF. CDR3 coding DNA: TGTGCCAGCAGCTTTTTCCGGGGGGCTGGGGCCAACGTCCTGACTTTC. The whole variable domain, remainder taken from reference TRBV11-3 and TRBJ2-6, is EAGVVQSPRYKIIEKKQPVAFWCNPISGHNTLYWYLQNLGQGPELLIRYENEEAVDDSQLPKDRFSAERLKGVDSTLKIQPAELGDSAVYLCASSFFRGAGANVLTFGAGSRLTVL.

The sample holds a few counts of this clone. V gene TRBV19 combines with J gene TRBJ2-7; possible D gene TRBD1, 6 bases. V lost 3 bases and J 6 bases, leaving 15 bases between the germline ends. This CDR3 is 14 amino acids long. Germline lookup yields CDR1 LNHDA and CDR2 SQIVND (reference sequence). CDR3 sequence reads: CASSMGAGAAEQYF. For the CDR3, the DNA is TGTGCCAGTAGTATGGGGGCTGGCGCGGCCGAGCAGTACTTC. Using reference TRBV19 and TRBJ2-7 for the parts outside the CDR3, the full variable domain is DGGITQSPKYLFRKEGQNVTLSCEQNLNHDAMYWYRQDPGQGLRLIYYSQIVNDFQKGDIAEGYSVSREKKESFPLTVTSAQKNPTAFYLCASSMGAGAAEQYFGPGTRLTVT.

The rearrangement uses TRBV29-1 and TRBJ2-1; 10 bases map to TRBD1. Germline lookup yields CDR1 SQVTM and CDR2 ANQGSEA. Trimming removed 0 bases from V and 8 bases from J; junction bases left unmatched: 7. The CDR3 length is 15 residues. CDR3 DNA: TGCAGCGTTGAAGATTTAAGGGACAGGGGCGATGAGCAGTTCTTC. Translation: CSVEDLRDRGDEQFF.

This clone has only a few counts. This sequence joins TRBV10-3 and TRBJ2-7; a possible D gene is TRBD2 (6 bases). This CDR3 is 13 amino acids long. The germline CDR1 and CDR2 sequences are ENHRY and SYGVKD. With 5 bases removed from V and 7 bases from J, the gap between germline ends came to 15 bases. CDR3 loop: CAISTREAKEQYF. For the CDR3, the DNA is TGTGCCATCAGTACCAGGGAGGCGAAAGAGCAGTACTTC.

The J gene is TRBJ2-2, the V gene TRBV29-1, with a tentative D call TRBD1 (5 bases). The CDR3 is 13 amino acids. CDR1 SQVTM and CDR2 ANQGSEA come from the germline V gene. V lost 4 bases, J lost 7 bases, and 13 bases lay in between. CDR3 amino acids: CSVAGRVGGELFF. CDR3 DNA: TGCAGCGTTGCTGGCAGGGTCGGCGGGGAGCTGTTTTTT.